This T cell receptor (beta chain) was captured in a study of blood T cell repertoires in COVID-19. Participants were aged roughly 18 to 100 years from around 25 US areas. Assignments of participants to cohorts depended upon their own reported clinical history. Method: immunoSEQ multiplex PCR; TCRdb's copy keeps in-frame clones and lacks some. The table records 150,000 to 200,000 clones, approximately 88% of them present only once. Germline CDR1 LGHNA, CDR2 YNFKEQ. The CDR3 runs to 15 residues. J lost 6 bases, V lost 8 bases, and 10 bases had no gene match. The clonotype was recovered from a woman aged 60-70 years who had recovered from COVID-19. The specimen sequenced was PBMCs or T cells enriched from blood (not recorded which). The chain has TRBV4-2 and TRBJ2-1, with 10 bases aligning to TRBD1. This CDR3 is CASSGPGQGSNEQFF. CDR3 DNA: TGTGCCAGCTCAGGACCGGGACAGGGGTCCAATGAGCAGTTCTTC.